A selection of T cell receptor beta chains follows, all from one sample in a study of T cell repertoires in cytomegalovirus infection. TCRdb re-analysed the reads in MiXCR, keeping a single row per CDR3 protein. There are 310,000 or so distinct CDR3 sequences in the sample; 20% to 30% occur only once, and 13% lies in the top ten. What these receptors recognize is not known. The sequences come from cultured PBMCs, collected from culture after CMV antigen stimulation. The origin of the receptors is a human donor in good health (CMV status not recorded). Some clones in this sample may be carry-over from other donors' samples. CDR3s include the opening cysteine and the closing phenylalanine or tryptophan. The order of the fields is V gene, J gene, CDR3 protein.

TRBV6-5,TRBJ1-6,CASSYGRVGVDSPLHF
TRBV7-2,TRBJ2-7,CASSFNDRLYEQYF
TRBV2,TRBJ2-7,CASSIAGEGYEQYF
TRBV6-5,TRBJ1-2,CASSPPQGGRLLVF
TRBV2,TRBJ2-1,CASSRRSGIDEQFF
TRBV29-1,TRBJ1-2,CSVVWGTNYGYTF
TRBV6-2/TRBV6-3,TRBJ2-1,CASRLGTGALSEQFF
TRBV6-1,TRBJ2-1,CASSPGTKYNEQFF
TRBV12-3/TRBV12-4,TRBJ2-5,CASTSRGGEETQYF
TRBV7-9,TRBJ1-1,CASSFGGAVNTEAFF
TRBV20-1,TRBJ2-5,CSAMGLGGETQYF
TRBV5-4,TRBJ2-1,CASSVTQGVVNEQFF
TRBV7-2,TRBJ2-7,CASRSRAGGPDEQYF
TRBV28,TRBJ2-3,CASRLRTSGNGDTQYF
TRBV19,TRBJ2-7,CASSIGQGMVIYEQYF
TRBV5-1,TRBJ1-3,CASSLDPLNTIYF
TRBV9,TRBJ2-1,CASSSRLYNEQFF
TRBV7-9,TRBJ2-7,CASSLWDEQYF
TRBV7-8,TRBJ1-1,CASSVQESAGNTEAFF
TRBV4-3,TRBJ2-3,CASSQEGGLAGPDTQYF
TRBV6-5,TRBJ2-1,CASSSKWAGQANNEQFF
TRBV19,TRBJ1-1,CASNLGKNTEAFF
TRBV28,TRBJ2-2,CASSTTGLTGELFF
TRBV4-1,TRBJ2-4,CASSQAGTTKNIQYF
TRBV20-1,TRBJ1-1,CSARGDGGITEAFF
TRBV12-3/TRBV12-4,TRBJ1-1,CASRPPNPNTEAFF
TRBV7-2,TRBJ1-5,CASSSGTSNRPQHF
TRBV5-1,TRBJ2-1,CASNGGTVKYNEQFF
TRBV12-3/TRBV12-4,TRBJ1-1,CASSFAPNTEAFF
TRBV5-1,TRBJ2-3,CASSLEREANTDTQYF
TRBV19,TRBJ2-2,CASSMVQGANTGELFF
TRBV28,TRBJ1-5,CASRPKQGWFQPQHF
TRBV7-2,TRBJ1-2,CASSSHPDSIVYGYTF
TRBV27,TRBJ1-2,CASSFHRDRALGYTF
TRBV7-2,TRBJ2-1,CASSLTSGRTFDEQFF
TRBV10-2,TRBJ2-3,CASSETTSDTDTQYF
TRBV4-3,TRBJ1-1,CASSQEMGEVSEAFF
TRBV2,TRBJ1-2,CASSPWEAANYGYNF
TRBV7-2,TRBJ1-6,CASSPGANSPLHF
TRBV7-2,TRBJ1-2,CASSPGSGGGYTF
TRBV19,TRBJ2-1,CASSPQDKGGNEQFF
TRBV6-2/TRBV6-3,TRBJ2-3,CASSYSSSALGTDTQYF
TRBV7-2,TRBJ2-1,CASRGSFSSYNEQFF
TRBV7-8,TRBJ2-3,CASSAIPGQGVTDTQYF
TRBV7-2,TRBJ2-1,CASRVSGRSYNEQFF
TRBV12-3/TRBV12-4,TRBJ2-3,CASSRGVDTDTQYF
TRBV28,TRBJ1-4,CASSEASEWELFF
TRBV3-1,TRBJ2-1,CASSQDWGSNNEQFF
TRBV6-2/TRBV6-3,TRBJ2-1,CASTPGTSGSIYYNEQFF
TRBV4-1,TRBJ1-6,CASSQDGTGLNNSPLHF
TRBV10-2,TRBJ2-3,CASLGPVTDTQYF
TRBV7-3,TRBJ2-1,CASSPLAVASNEQFF
TRBV7-2,TRBJ2-1,CASSSRTSGISYNEQFF
TRBV7-2,TRBJ2-1,CASSPVGAGGYDNEQFF
TRBV10-3,TRBJ1-2,CAISHRLTHPGGIYGYTF
TRBV4-3,TRBJ1-2,CASSQGRQGAGGYTF
TRBV11-2,TRBJ2-3,CASSLERERDSGDTQYF
TRBV11-3,TRBJ2-1,CASSPSGRIGDEQFF
TRBV11-2,TRBJ2-7,CASSLTSSGAVYEQYF
TRBV27,TRBJ2-1,CASSSPLGLGHNEQFF